Listed below are T cell receptor beta chains from one sample, sequenced in a study of beta chain features in type 1 diabetes. Repertoires were generated with immunoSEQ multiplex PCR, while TCRdb's copy carries only in-frame clones and drops some. Counted here are about 220,000 clones, roughly a tenth occurring once; the ten biggest clones make up 1% to 1.5%. The sequenced sample was central memory CD4+ T cells from blood. The receptors stem from a man aged 18 to 29 in good health. The CDR3 runs from the conserved cysteine through the conserved F or W. The order of the fields is CDR3 protein, CDR3 DNA, clone size, D gene, V gene, J gene. D genes are given only for firm matches. Clone size is not always given. Where it is, it says once, few, many or a class for expanded clones.

CAWSGSALYNEQFF	TGTGCCTGGAGTGGGAGCGCCTTGTACAATGAGCAGTTCTTC	NA	NA	TRBV30	TRBJ2-1
CAIAVSGPSYEQYF	TGTGCCATCGCGGTTTCAGGGCCATCCTACGAGCAGTACTTC	NA	NA	TRBV10-3	TRBJ2-7
CASNPLRREGKQFF	TGTGCCAGCAACCCCCTGCGGCGGGAGGGGAAGCAGTTCTTC	few	TRBD2	TRBV6-5	TRBJ2-1
CASSTTGAYSGANVLTF	TGTGCCAGCAGCACGACAGGGGCCTACTCTGGGGCCAACGTCCTGACTTTC	NA	TRBD1	TRBV5-4	TRBJ2-6
CASSHGRPPLGDTQYF	TGTGCCAGCAGCCACGGACGACCCCCATTAGGGGATACGCAGTATTTT	few	NA	TRBV7-2	TRBJ2-3
CATSKTGLSGNTIYF	TGTGCCACCAGCAAGACAGGCCTCTCTGGAAACACCATATATTTT	many	NA	TRBV15	TRBJ1-3
CAWSEEINYGYTF	TGTGCCTGGAGTGAGGAGATAAACTATGGCTACACCTTC	NA	NA	TRBV30	TRBJ1-2
CASSLGPLRKEKLFF	TGTGCCAGCAGCCTGGGGCCTCTGAGGAAAGAAAAACTGTTTTTT	few	NA	TRBV7-9	TRBJ1-4
CASTRDQETQYF	TGCGCCAGCACCCGGGACCAAGAGACCCAGTACTTC	few	NA	TRBV5-1	TRBJ2-5
CASRTSGSSYNEQFF	TGTGCCAGCAGAACTAGCGGGAGCTCCTACAATGAGCAGTTCTTC	few	TRBD2	TRBV2	TRBJ2-1
CASTRGLSTDTQYF	TGTGCCAGCACTAGGGGATTAAGCACAGATACGCAGTATTTT	few	NA	TRBV2	TRBJ2-3
CASSFPAGNNEQFF	TGTGCCAGCAGCTTTCCAGCGGGGAACAATGAGCAGTTCTTC	many	TRBD2	TRBV7-2	TRBJ2-1
CASSPDRNYGYTF	TGTGCCAGCAGCCCCGACAGGAACTATGGCTACACCTTC	NA	NA	TRBV11-2	TRBJ1-2
CASFREAETQYF	TGTGCCAGCTTCAGGGAGGCAGAGACCCAGTACTTC	NA	NA	TRBV18	TRBJ2-5
CASSPLTGSAETQYF	TGTGCCAGCAGTCCCCTTACAGGGTCAGCGGAGACCCAGTACTTC	NA	NA	TRBV2	TRBJ2-5
CASSVRTGSGYTF	TGTGCCAGCAGTGTTCGGACAGGGAGTGGCTACACCTTC	few	TRBD1	TRBV28	TRBJ1-2
CASSAGLAKNIQYF	TGTGCCAGCAGCGCCGGACTAGCCAAAAACATTCAGTACTTC	NA	NA	TRBV9	TRBJ2-4
CASGRGGSGNTGELFF	TGTGCCAGCGGCAGGGGGGGTAGCGGGAACACCGGGGAGCTGTTTTTT	few	NA	TRBV7-9	TRBJ2-2
CASSLALAGANVLTF	TGTGCCAGCAGCTTAGCCCTCGCCGGGGCCAACGTCCTGACTTTC	few	NA	TRBV7-9	TRBJ2-6
CASRPGKSTDTQYF	TGTGCCAGCAGACCAGGGAAAAGCACAGATACGCAGTATTTT	few	NA	TRBV2	TRBJ2-3
CAISEAGRELFF	TGTGCCATCAGTGAGGCAGGGAGGGAGCTGTTTTTT	few	NA	TRBV10-3	TRBJ2-2
CASSPLGLRNTIYF	TGCGCCAGCAGCCCGCTGGGCTTAAGGAACACCATATATTTT	once	NA	TRBV4-1	TRBJ1-3
CSVEKEVASVSYNEQFF	TGCAGCGTTGAAAAGGAGGTAGCGTCGGTCTCCTACAATGAGCAGTTCTTC	many	NA	TRBV29-1	TRBJ2-1
CASSVSGQKEQFF	TGTGCCAGCAGCGTATCGGGACAAAAAGAGCAGTTCTTC	NA	NA	TRBV7-3	TRBJ2-1
CASSLSRGQDTQYF	TGTGCCAGCAGTTTAAGCAGGGGACAAGATACGCAGTATTTT	many	NA	TRBV27	TRBJ2-3
CASSYGTPAVDTQYF	TGTGCCAGCAGCTACGGGACCCCTGCCGTAGATACGCAGTATTTT	NA	NA	TRBV11-2	TRBJ2-3